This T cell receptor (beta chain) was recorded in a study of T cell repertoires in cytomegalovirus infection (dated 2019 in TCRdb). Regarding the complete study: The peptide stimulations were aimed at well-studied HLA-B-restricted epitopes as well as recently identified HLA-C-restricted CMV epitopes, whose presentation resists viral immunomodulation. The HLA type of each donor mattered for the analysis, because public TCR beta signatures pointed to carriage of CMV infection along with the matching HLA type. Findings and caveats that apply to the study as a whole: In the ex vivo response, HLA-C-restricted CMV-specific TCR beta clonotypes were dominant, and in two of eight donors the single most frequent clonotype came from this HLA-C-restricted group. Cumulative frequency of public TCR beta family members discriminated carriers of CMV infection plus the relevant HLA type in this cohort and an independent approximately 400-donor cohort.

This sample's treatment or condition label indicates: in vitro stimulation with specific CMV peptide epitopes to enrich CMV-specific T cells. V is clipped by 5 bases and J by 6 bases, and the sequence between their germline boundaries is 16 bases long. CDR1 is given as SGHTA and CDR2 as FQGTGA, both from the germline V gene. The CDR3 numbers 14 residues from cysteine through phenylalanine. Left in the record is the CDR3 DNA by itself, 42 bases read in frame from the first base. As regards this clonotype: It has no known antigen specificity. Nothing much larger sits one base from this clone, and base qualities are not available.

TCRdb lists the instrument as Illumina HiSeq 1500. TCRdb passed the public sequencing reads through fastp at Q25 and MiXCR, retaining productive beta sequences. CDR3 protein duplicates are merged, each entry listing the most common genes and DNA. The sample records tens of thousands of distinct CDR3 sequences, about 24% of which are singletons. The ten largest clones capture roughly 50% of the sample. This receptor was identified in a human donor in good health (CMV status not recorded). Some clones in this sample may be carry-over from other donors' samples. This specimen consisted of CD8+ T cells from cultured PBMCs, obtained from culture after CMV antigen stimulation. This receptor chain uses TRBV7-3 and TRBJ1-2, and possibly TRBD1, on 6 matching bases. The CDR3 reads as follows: CASSPGGGFDGYTF. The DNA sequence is TGTGCCAGCAGCCCAGGAGGGGGGTTTGATGGCTACACCTTC.